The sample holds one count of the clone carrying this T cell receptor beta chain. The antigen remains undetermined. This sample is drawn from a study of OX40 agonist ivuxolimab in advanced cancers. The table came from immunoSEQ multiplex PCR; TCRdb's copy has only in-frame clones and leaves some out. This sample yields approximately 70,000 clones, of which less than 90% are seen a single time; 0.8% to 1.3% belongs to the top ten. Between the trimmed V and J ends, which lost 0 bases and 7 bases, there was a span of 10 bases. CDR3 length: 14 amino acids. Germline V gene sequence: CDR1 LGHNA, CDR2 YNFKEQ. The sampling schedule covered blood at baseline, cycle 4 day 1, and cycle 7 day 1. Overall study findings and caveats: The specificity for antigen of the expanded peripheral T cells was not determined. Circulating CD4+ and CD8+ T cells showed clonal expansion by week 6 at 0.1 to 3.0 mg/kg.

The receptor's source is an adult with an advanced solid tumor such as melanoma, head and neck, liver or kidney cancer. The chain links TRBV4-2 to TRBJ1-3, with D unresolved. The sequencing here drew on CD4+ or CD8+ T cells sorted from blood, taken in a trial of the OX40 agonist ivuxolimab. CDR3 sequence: CASSQDPRANTIYF. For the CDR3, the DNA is TGTGCCAGCAGCCAAGATCCCCGTGCGAACACCATATATTTT.